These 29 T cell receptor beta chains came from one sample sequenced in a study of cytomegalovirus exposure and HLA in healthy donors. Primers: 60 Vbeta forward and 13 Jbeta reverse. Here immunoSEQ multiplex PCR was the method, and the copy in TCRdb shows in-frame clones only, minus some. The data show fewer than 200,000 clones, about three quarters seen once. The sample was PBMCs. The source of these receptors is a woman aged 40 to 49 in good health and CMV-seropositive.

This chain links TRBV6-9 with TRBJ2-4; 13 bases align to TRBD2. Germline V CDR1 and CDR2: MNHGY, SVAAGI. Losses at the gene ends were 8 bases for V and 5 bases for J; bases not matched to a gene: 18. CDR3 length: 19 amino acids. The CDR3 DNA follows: TGTGCCAGCGAGACTCGATGGACTAGCGGGAGTCAGGAGGAAAACATTCAGTACTTC. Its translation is CASETRWTSGSQEENIQYF.

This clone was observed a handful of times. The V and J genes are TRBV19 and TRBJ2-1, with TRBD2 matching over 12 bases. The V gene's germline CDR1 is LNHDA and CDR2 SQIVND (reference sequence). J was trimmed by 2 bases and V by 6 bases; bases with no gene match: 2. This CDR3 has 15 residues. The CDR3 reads CASRWTSGTYNEQFF. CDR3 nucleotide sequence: TGTGCCAGTAGGTGGACTAGCGGGACCTACAATGAGCAGTTCTTC.

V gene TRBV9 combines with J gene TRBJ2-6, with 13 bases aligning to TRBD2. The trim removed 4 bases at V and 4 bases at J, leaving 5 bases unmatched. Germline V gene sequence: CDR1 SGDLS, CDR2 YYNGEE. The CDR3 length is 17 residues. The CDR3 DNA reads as TGTGCCAGCAGCCTTGGACTAGCGGGAGTGGGGGCCAACGTCCTGACTTTC. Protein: CASSLGLAGVGANVLTF.

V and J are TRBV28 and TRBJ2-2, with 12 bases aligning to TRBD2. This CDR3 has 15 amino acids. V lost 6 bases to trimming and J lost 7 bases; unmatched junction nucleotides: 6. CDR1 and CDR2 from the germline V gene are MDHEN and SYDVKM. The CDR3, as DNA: TGTGCCAGCAGCCTAGCGGGGGGGCCCGTCGGGGAGCTGTTTTTT. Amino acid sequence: CASSLAGGPVGELFF.

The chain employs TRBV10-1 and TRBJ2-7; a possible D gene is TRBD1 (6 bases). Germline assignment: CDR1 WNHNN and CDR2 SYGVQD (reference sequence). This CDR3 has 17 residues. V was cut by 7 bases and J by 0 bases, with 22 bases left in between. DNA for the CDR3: TGCGCCAGCAACGTTCCCTCGACCCGGGACAACTCCTACGAGCAGTACTTC. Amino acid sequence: CASNVPSTRDNSYEQYF.

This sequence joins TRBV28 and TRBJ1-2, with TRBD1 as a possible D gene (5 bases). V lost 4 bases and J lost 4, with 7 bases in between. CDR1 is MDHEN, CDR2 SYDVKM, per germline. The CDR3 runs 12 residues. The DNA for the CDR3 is TGTGCCAGCAGTTCAGGGATCTATGGCTACACCTTC. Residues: CASSSGIYGYTF.

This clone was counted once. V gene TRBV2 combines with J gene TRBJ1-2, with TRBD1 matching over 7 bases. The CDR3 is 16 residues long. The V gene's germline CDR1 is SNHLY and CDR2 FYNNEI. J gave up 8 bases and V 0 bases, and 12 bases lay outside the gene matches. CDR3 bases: TGTGCCAGCAGTGAAGCGCTTGGGCAGGGGGATTTAGGCTACACCTTC. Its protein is CASSEALGQGDLGYTF.

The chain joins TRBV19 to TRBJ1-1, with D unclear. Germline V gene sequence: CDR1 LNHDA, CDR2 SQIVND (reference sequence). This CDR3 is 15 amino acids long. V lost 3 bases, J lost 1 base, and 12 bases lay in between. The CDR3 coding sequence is TGTGCCAGTAGTATTGCTGTGGGGAGGAACACTGAAGCTTTCTTT. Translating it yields CASSIAVGRNTEAFF. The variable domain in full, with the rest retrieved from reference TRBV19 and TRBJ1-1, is DGGITQSPKYLFRKEGQNVTLSCEQNLNHDAMYWYRQDPGQGLRLIYYSQIVNDFQKGDIAEGYSVSREKKESFPLTVTSAQKNPTAFYLCASSIAVGRNTEAFFGQGTRLTVV.

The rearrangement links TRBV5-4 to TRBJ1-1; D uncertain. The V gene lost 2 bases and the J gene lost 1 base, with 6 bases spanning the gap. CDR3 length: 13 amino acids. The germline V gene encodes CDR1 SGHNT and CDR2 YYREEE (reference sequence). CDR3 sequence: CASSLTGNTEAFF. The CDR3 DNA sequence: TGTGCCAGCAGCTTAACGGGGAACACTGAAGCTTTCTTT.

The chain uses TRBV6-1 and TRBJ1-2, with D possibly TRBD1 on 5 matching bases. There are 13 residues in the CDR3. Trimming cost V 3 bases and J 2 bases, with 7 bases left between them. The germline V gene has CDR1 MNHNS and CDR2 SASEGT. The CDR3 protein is CASSDGGNYGYTF. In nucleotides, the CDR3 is TGTGCCAGCAGTGACGGGGGAAACTATGGCTACACCTTC.

CDR3 sequence: CASSVGSGQYTGELFF. The CDR3, as DNA: TGTGCCAGCAGTGTTGGTAGCGGGCAATACACCGGGGAGCTGTTTTTT. The chain combines TRBV2 with TRBJ2-2, with TRBD2 identical over 7 bases. Trimming at V came to 4 bases and at J to 3 bases, leaving 8 bases not matched to a gene. Germline-derived CDR1 and CDR2 are SNHLY and FYNNEI. This CDR3 contains 16 residues.

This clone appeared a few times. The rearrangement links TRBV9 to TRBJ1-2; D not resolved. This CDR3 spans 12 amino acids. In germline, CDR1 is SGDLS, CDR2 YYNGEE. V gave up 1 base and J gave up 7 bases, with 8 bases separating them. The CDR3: CASSVSGGGYTF. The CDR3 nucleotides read TGTGCCAGCAGCGTATCAGGAGGTGGCTACACCTTC.

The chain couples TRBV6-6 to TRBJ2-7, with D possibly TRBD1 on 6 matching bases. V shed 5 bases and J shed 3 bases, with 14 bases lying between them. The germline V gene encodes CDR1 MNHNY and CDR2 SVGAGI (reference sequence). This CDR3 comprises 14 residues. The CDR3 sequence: CASSRHKGDYEQYF. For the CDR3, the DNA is TGTGCCAGCAGTCGCCACAAGGGGGACTACGAGCAGTACTTC.

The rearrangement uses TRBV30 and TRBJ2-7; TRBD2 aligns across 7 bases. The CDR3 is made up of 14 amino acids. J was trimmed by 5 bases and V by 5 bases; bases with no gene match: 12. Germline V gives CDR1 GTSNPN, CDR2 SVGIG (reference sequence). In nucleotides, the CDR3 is TGTGCCTGGCGGGTGGGCGGGAGTCCCAACGAGCAGTACTTC. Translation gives CAWRVGGSPNEQYF.

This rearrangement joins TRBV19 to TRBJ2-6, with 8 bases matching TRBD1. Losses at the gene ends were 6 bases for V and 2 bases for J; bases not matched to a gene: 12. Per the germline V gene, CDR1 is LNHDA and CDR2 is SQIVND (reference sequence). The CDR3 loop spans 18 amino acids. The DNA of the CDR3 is TGTGCCAGTAGCATAAGGACAGGGTTGGCAACTGGGGCCAACGTCCTGACTTTC. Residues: CASSIRTGLATGANVLTF.

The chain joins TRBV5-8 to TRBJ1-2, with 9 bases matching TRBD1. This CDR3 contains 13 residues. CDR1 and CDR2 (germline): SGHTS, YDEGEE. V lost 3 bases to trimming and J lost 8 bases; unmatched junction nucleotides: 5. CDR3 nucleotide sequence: TGTGCCAGCAGCTGGGGACAGGGAGGCGGCTACACCTTC. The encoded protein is CASSWGQGGGYTF.

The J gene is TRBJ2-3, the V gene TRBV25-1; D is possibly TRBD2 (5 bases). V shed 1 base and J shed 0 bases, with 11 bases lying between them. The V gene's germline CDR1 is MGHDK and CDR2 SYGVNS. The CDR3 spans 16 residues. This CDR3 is CASSELAGPSTDTQYF. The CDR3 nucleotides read TGTGCCAGCAGTGAATTGGCGGGCCCTAGCACAGATACGCAGTATTTT.

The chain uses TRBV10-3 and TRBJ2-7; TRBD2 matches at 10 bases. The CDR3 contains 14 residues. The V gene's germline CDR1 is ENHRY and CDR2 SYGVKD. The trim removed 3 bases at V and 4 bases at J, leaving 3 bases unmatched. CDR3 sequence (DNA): TGTGCCATCAGTGATACTAGCGGGGTGTACGAGCAGTACTTC. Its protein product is CAISDTSGVYEQYF.

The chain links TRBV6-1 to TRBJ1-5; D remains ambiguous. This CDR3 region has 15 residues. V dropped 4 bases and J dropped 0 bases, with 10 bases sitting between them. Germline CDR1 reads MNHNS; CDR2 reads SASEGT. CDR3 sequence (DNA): TGTGCCAGCAGTGGGACGGGGAATAGCAATCAGCCCCAGCATTTT. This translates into CASSGTGNSNQPQHF.

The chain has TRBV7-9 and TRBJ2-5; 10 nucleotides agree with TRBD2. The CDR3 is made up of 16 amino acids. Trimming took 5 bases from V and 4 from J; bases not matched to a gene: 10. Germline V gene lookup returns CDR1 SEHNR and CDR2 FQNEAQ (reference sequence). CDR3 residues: CASSTSRTSGLETQYF. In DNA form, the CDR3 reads TGTGCCAGCAGCACATCGAGGACTAGCGGTCTAGAGACCCAGTACTTC.

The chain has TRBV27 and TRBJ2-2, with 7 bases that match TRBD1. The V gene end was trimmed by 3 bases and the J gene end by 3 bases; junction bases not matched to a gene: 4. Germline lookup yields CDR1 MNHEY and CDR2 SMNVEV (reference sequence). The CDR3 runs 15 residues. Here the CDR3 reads CASSFERGHTGELFF. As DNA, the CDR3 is TGTGCCAGCAGTTTCGAAAGGGGGCACACCGGGGAGCTGTTTTTT.

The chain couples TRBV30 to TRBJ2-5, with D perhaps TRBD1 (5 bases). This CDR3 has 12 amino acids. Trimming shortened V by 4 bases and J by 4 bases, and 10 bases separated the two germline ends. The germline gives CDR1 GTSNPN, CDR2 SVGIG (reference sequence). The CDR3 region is CAWTRGGETQYF. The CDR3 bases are TGTGCCTGGACTAGGGGTGGAGAGACCCAGTACTTC. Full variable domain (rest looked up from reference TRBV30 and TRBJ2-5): SQTIHQWPATLVQPVGSPLSLECTVEGTSNPNLYWYRQAAGRGLQLLFYSVGIGQISSEVPQNLSASRPQDRQFILSSKKLLLSDSGFYLCAWTRGGETQYFGPGTRLLVL.

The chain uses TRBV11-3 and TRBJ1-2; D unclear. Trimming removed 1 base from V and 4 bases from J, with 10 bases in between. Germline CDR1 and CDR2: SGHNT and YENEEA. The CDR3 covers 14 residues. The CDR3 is CASSLGWPRYGYTF. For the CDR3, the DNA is TGTGCCAGCAGCTTAGGATGGCCCCGCTATGGCTACACCTTC.

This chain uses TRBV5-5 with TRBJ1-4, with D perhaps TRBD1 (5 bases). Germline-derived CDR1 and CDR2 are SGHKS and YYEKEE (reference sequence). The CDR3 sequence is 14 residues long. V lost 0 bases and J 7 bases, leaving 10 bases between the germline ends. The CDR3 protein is CASSLEWGSEKLFF. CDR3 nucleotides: TGTGCCAGCAGCTTGGAGTGGGGCAGTGAAAAACTGTTTTTT.

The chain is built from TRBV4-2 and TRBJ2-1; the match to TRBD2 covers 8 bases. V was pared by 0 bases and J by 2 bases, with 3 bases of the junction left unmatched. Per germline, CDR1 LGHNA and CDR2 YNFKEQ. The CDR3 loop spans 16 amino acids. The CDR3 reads CASSQEGSGTYNEQFF. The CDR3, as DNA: TGTGCCAGCAGCCAAGAGGGTAGCGGGACCTACAATGAGCAGTTCTTC.

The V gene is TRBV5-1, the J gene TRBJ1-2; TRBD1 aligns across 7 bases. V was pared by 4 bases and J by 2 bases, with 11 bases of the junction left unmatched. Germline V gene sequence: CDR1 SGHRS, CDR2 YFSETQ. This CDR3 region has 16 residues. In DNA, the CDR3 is TGCGCCAGCAGCCACCCAGGGGGACACGGAAACTATGGCTACACCTTC. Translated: CASSHPGGHGNYGYTF.

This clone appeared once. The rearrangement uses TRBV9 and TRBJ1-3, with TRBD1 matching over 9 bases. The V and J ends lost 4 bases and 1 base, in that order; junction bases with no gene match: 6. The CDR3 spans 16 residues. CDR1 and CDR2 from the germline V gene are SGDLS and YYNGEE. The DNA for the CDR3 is TGTGCCAGCAGCCTCGGACAGGGGAATTCTGGAAACACCATATATTTT. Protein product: CASSLGQGNSGNTIYF.

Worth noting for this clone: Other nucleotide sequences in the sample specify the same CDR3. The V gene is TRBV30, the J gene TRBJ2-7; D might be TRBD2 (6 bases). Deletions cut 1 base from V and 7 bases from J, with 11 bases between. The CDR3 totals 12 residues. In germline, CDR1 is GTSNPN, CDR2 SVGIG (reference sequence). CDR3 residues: CAWSAGTYEQYF. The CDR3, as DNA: TGTGCCTGGAGTGCCGGGACTTATGAGCAGTACTTC.

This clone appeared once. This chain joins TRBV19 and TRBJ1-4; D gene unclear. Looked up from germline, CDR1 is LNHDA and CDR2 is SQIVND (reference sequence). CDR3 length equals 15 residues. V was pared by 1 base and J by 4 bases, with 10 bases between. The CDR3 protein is CASSIGGSLNEKLFF. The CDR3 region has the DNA TGTGCCAGTAGTATAGGAGGCAGCCTTAATGAAAAACTGTTTTTT. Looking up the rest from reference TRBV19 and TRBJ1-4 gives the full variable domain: DGGITQSPKYLFRKEGQNVTLSCEQNLNHDAMYWYRQDPGQGLRLIYYSQIVNDFQKGDIAEGYSVSREKKESFPLTVTSAQKNPTAFYLCASSIGGSLNEKLFFGSGTQLSVL.